A single TCR beta chain is shown here with its context. Its antigen remains unknown. The junction and the germline gene differ at one end; a read error may be behind it. CDR1 is SEHNR, CDR2 FQNEAQ, per germline (reference sequence). The CDR3 totals 15 residues. These data are taken from a study of identical twins. Findings and caveats of the study: In drawing conclusions, the study used cross-sectional statistical analysis and did not follow the same donors. While abundant cord blood beta clonotypes carried fewer insertions, memory repertoires showed no such pattern. Out-of-frame beta chain sequences displayed weaker excess sharing between twins.

MiXCR, run by TCRdb on the 5' RACE reads, gives a single entry per CDR3 protein. This table holds 350,000 to 450,000 distinct CDR3 sequences, around 18% found once. The V call is TRBV7-9, the J call TRBJ2-3; the D gene is possibly TRBD1 (6 bases). The sequencing sample was made of naive T cells sorted from blood. The sequence was obtained from a man over 45 in good health. CDR3 sequence (DNA): TGTGCCAGCAGCGCCCTAGGGGCTCGGACAGATACGCGGTATTTT. This codes for CASSALGARTDTRYF.